The rows below give T cell receptor beta chains drawn from one sample of a study of human T cells and chemical hapten exposure. From the RACE reads, TCRdb called clonotypes with MiXCR, one entry per CDR3 protein. The data show roughly 30,000 distinct CDR3 sequences, about 7.7% seen once. The specimen was whole blood. Receptor source: a human donor in good health. Some clones in this sample may be carry-over from other donors' samples. Each CDR3 is given with its conserved first and last residue. A D gene is named only where the DNA matches it firmly. Only some rows state a clone size, as once, few, many or a class for expanded clones.

cdr3_nt: TGTGCCAGCAGTTTCCGACGGGAGAGGAACACTGAAGCTTTCTTT
cdr3_aa: CASSFRRERNTEAFF
v_call: TRBV12-3/TRBV12-4
j_call: TRBJ1-1
d_call: .
clone_size: few

cdr3_nt: TGTGCCAGCACTCGACTAGCGGGGGGGCGACAAGAGACCCAGTACTTC
cdr3_aa: CASTRLAGGRQETQYF
v_call: TRBV2
j_call: TRBJ2-5
d_call: TRBD2
clone_size: many

cdr3_nt: TGTGCCAGCAGCCACCCAAAAGACAGGTTCGAAGAGACCCAGTACTTC
cdr3_aa: CASSHPKDRFEETQYF
v_call: TRBV27
j_call: TRBJ2-5
d_call: .
clone_size: .

cdr3_nt: TGTGCCAGCAGTTCCTGGGACACTGAAGCTTTCTTT
cdr3_aa: CASSSWDTEAFF
v_call: TRBV6-2/TRBV6-3
j_call: TRBJ1-1
d_call: .
clone_size: few

cdr3_nt: TGTGCCACCAGTGACCAAATAAGGGGACAAGATTGGAATCAGCCCCAGCATTTT
cdr3_aa: CATSDQIRGQDWNQPQHF
v_call: TRBV24-1
j_call: TRBJ1-5
d_call: .
clone_size: many

cdr3_nt: TGCAGTGCTAGAGTGGCGGGGGGCGGCGAGACCCAGTACTTC
cdr3_aa: CSARVAGGGETQYF
v_call: TRBV20-1
j_call: TRBJ2-5
d_call: TRBD2
clone_size: many

cdr3_nt: TGCAGTGCTAGGAAACAGGGGGCCAGGAACACTGAAGCTTTCTTT
cdr3_aa: CSARKQGARNTEAFF
v_call: TRBV20-1
j_call: TRBJ1-1
d_call: TRBD1
clone_size: many

cdr3_nt: TGTGCCAGCAGCTTAAAAATTGGGACAGGTCAAGAGACCCAGTACTTC
cdr3_aa: CASSLKIGTGQETQYF
v_call: TRBV7-2
j_call: TRBJ2-5
d_call: TRBD1
clone_size: .

cdr3_nt: TGTGCCAGCACTTCACATACGGGATGTTCGGGCGAGCAGTACTTC
cdr3_aa: CASTSHTGCSGEQYF
v_call: TRBV6-2/TRBV6-3
j_call: TRBJ2-7
d_call: .
clone_size: .

cdr3_nt: TGTGCCAGCAGTAAGGGGGGGGCAGATACGCAGTATTTT
cdr3_aa: CASSKGGADTQYF
v_call: TRBV28
j_call: TRBJ2-3
d_call: .
clone_size: many

cdr3_nt: TGTGCCTGGAGACGGGGAGGGAGCACTGAAGCTTTCTTT
cdr3_aa: CAWRRGGSTEAFF
v_call: TRBV30
j_call: TRBJ1-1
d_call: .
clone_size: .

cdr3_nt: TGTGCCAGCAGTGATCATTCTAGCGAGCAAGAGACCCAGTACTTC
cdr3_aa: CASSDHSSEQETQYF
v_call: TRBV2
j_call: TRBJ2-5
d_call: .
clone_size: many

cdr3_nt: TGTGCCAGCACGGCAGCCGACAGGGCCTCTAACTATGGCTACACCTTC
cdr3_aa: CASTAADRASNYGYTF
v_call: TRBV2
j_call: TRBJ1-2
d_call: TRBD1
clone_size: many

cdr3_nt: TGTGCCACCTCGAAGCGGGAGAGGAGGGAGACCCAGTACTTC
cdr3_aa: CATSKRERRETQYF
v_call: TRBV12-3/TRBV12-4
j_call: TRBJ2-5
d_call: TRBD2
clone_size: many

cdr3_nt: TGTGCCTGGACAGGGATAAGTCGAGATACGCAGTATTTT
cdr3_aa: CAWTGISRDTQYF
v_call: TRBV30
j_call: TRBJ2-3
d_call: .
clone_size: .

cdr3_nt: TGCGTCAGCAGCCAAGGACAGAGAAACTATGGCTACACCTTC
cdr3_aa: CVSSQGQRNYGYTF
v_call: TRBV4-1
j_call: TRBJ1-2
d_call: .
clone_size: .

cdr3_nt: TGTGCCAGCAGTGAAGCGCCGGGTAACTATGGCTACACCTTC
cdr3_aa: CASSEAPGNYGYTF
v_call: TRBV6-1
j_call: TRBJ1-2
d_call: .
clone_size: .

cdr3_nt: TGTGCCAGCAGTGAGGTCCGGGCCCCCGGACGTATACGGGGGACCGGGGAGCTGTTTTTT
cdr3_aa: CASSEVRAPGRIRGTGELFF
v_call: TRBV2
j_call: TRBJ2-2
d_call: .
clone_size: few

cdr3_nt: TGCAGTGCTAGCGACGGGGGCAATCAGCCCCAGCATTTT
cdr3_aa: CSASDGGNQPQHF
v_call: TRBV20-1
j_call: TRBJ1-5
d_call: .
clone_size: many

cdr3_nt: TGTGCCAGCGGAGGAGGGAAGTGGGAGCAGTACTTC
cdr3_aa: CASGGGKWEQYF
v_call: TRBV28
j_call: TRBJ2-7
d_call: .
clone_size: many

cdr3_nt: TGTGCCACCAGTGATACACGGACTAGTGGCACCGGGGAGCTGTTTTTT
cdr3_aa: CATSDTRTSGTGELFF
v_call: TRBV24-1
j_call: TRBJ2-2
d_call: TRBD2
clone_size: many

cdr3_nt: TGTGCCAGCAGTCTAAACGGGGGGCAATGCTACGAGCAGTACTTC
cdr3_aa: CASSLNGGQCYEQYF
v_call: TRBV28
j_call: TRBJ2-7
d_call: .
clone_size: .

cdr3_nt: TGTGCCAGCAGATATACAGGGGGAGAGAACTATGGCTACACCTTC
cdr3_aa: CASRYTGGENYGYTF
v_call: TRBV6-2/TRBV6-3
j_call: TRBJ1-2
d_call: TRBD1
clone_size: .

cdr3_nt: TGTGCCAGCAGCTTCGACACATCGCGCACCGGGGAGCTGTTTTTT
cdr3_aa: CASSFDTSRTGELFF
v_call: TRBV7-9
j_call: TRBJ2-2
d_call: .
clone_size: .

cdr3_nt: TGTGCCAGCAGCGGGACAGGGGGCCAGCCCCAGCATTTT
cdr3_aa: CASSGTGGQPQHF
v_call: TRBV7-2
j_call: TRBJ1-5
d_call: TRBD1
clone_size: few

cdr3_nt: TGTGCCAGCCTGACCAAGGACACCCTGAGAAACTATGGCGACACCTTC
cdr3_aa: CASLTKDTLRNYGDTF
v_call: TRBV6-2/TRBV6-3
j_call: TRBJ1-2
d_call: .
clone_size: .

cdr3_nt: TGTGCCAGCAGCTTAGACCCCTACCGGGCGGACTACAATGAGCAGTTCTTC
cdr3_aa: CASSLDPYRADYNEQFF
v_call: TRBV11-2
j_call: TRBJ2-1
d_call: .
clone_size: .

cdr3_nt: TGTGCCAGCAGGGGACACGCGTATTTCACCCTCCACTTT
cdr3_aa: CASRGHAYFTLHF
v_call: TRBV6-5
j_call: TRBJ1-6
d_call: .
clone_size: .

cdr3_nt: TGTGCCAGCAGTCTCGGAGCAACTAATGAAAAACTGTTTTTT
cdr3_aa: CASSLGATNEKLFF
v_call: TRBV6-6
j_call: TRBJ1-4
d_call: .
clone_size: many

cdr3_nt: TGTGCCAGCAGATTCACAGGTGGGGGAAAGCCCCAGCATTTT
cdr3_aa: CASRFTGGGKPQHF
v_call: TRBV27
j_call: TRBJ1-5
d_call: .
clone_size: few

cdr3_nt: TGCAGCGCTACAGGGATAGCAGATATGCAGTATTTT
cdr3_aa: CSATGIADMQYF
v_call: TRBV29-1
j_call: TRBJ2-3
d_call: .
clone_size: once

cdr3_nt: TGTGCCAGCAGCCAAGGGCAGGCCAATGAGGACGAGCAGTACTTC
cdr3_aa: CASSQGQANEDEQYF
v_call: TRBV3-1
j_call: TRBJ2-7
d_call: .
clone_size: .

cdr3_nt: TGCGCCAGCAGTGATCGGGCAGGAAGCGGTCAGCCCCAGCATTTT
cdr3_aa: CASSDRAGSGQPQHF
v_call: TRBV10-2
j_call: TRBJ1-5
d_call: .
clone_size: many

cdr3_nt: TGCAGTGCTAGAGATAGGACCGGGTACACAGATACGCAGTATTTT
cdr3_aa: CSARDRTGYTDTQYF
v_call: TRBV20-1
j_call: TRBJ2-3
d_call: .
clone_size: many

cdr3_nt: TGTGCCAGCAGCAGACCCGTTTCGAACACCGGGGAGCTGTTTTTT
cdr3_aa: CASSRPVSNTGELFF
v_call: TRBV7-9
j_call: TRBJ2-2
d_call: .
clone_size: many